The source of this T cell receptor beta chain is a study of cytomegalovirus exposure and HLA in healthy donors. V was clipped by 4 bases and J by 7 bases, with 14 bases between them. The V gene's germline CDR1 is SGDLS and CDR2 YYNGEE. The CDR3 has 13 residues. With 60 Vbeta and 13 Jbeta primers, the PCR was carried out. Assay used: immunoSEQ multiplex PCR; TCRdb lists only in-frame clones, some missing. The top ten clones hold less than 0.95% of a sample with 85,000 to 120,000 clones, around 71% of them seen once. Notes on this clone: What it binds is not known.

Overall study findings and caveats: According to an earlier analysis, most TCR beta V segments yielded productive rearrangements about 87% or about 30% of the time. There were some V segments, including TRBV6-2 and TRBV6-3, excluded as indistinguishable.

The sequence came from a boy between 10 and 17 years old in good health and CMV-seronegative. The specimen was PBMCs. The chain couples TRBV9 to TRBJ1-1, with D unclear. CDR3 sequence reads: CASSPFRGLEAFF. DNA for the CDR3: TGTGCCAGCAGCCCTTTCCGGGGTCTTGAAGCTTTCTTT.